This TCR beta chain was sequenced during a study of shared clonotypes between healthy human individuals. Study-wide background: Three plates each covered CD4 naive and memory; CD8 naive two, CD8 memory one. Study results and caveats: Only blood was sampled, and tissue TCR repertoires likely differ from blood ones. Roughly 5% of naive CD4 clonotypes were shared across a handful of donors. Sorted-subset sequencing, rarefaction showed, was incomplete despite large depth.

CD8 cells regarded as naive lacked CD45RO, were positively chosen for CCR7, and omitted terminally differentiated effector memory CD45RA+ cells. In the case of this clone: The target antigen is unknown.

Libraries were prepared by immunoSEQ multiplex PCR; TCRdb keeps only in-frame clonotypes and omits some of them. The sample yields more than 550,000 clones, just over 90% seen once. The CDR3 consists of 14 residues. The V and J ends lost 4 bases and 2 bases respectively, with 12 bases between them. Germline values: CDR1 SGHAT, CDR2 FQNNGV. This sequence joins TRBV11-2 and TRBJ2-7, with D perhaps TRBD1 or TRBD2 (5 bases each). The sequenced material came from naive CD8+ T cells sorted from blood. The sequence was collected from a young man in good health. The CDR3 is CASSYGTEAYEQYF. In nucleotides, the CDR3 is TGTGCCAGCAGCTATGGGACCGAAGCCTACGAGCAGTACTTC. Combining the CDR3 with reference TRBV11-2 and TRBJ2-7 gives the whole variable domain EAGVAQSPRYKIIEKRQSVAFWCNPISGHATLYWYQQILGQGPKLLIQFQNNGVVDDSQLPKDRFSAERLKGVDSTLKIQPAKLEDSAVYLCASSYGTEAYEQYFGPGTRLTVT.